This TCR beta chain was captured by sequencing in a study of T cell repertoires in cytomegalovirus infection. The overall study: Indications came from public TCR beta signatures; they pointed to CMV infection and to a matching HLA type.

General study results and limits: Within the response measured ex vivo, HLA-C-restricted CMV-specific TCR beta clonotypes were dominant. Summed frequency of public TCR beta families distinguished CMV carriers with the relevant HLA.

Remarks on this clonotype: Its specificity is unknown.

In TCRdb, the reads were re-called with MiXCR into one record per CDR3 protein. Of 200,000 to 300,000 distinct CDR3 sequences in the sample, 6% to 8% are singletons; the top ten hold roughly 6.5%. The ends were cut back, 2 bases at V and 6 bases at J, with 14 bases in the middle. The germline gives CDR1 MNHNY, CDR2 SVGAGI (reference sequence). The CDR3 runs 15 residues. The chain links TRBV6-6 to TRBJ1-5; tentatively, D is TRBD1 (6 bases). This receptor was identified in a human donor in good health (CMV status not recorded). Some clones in this sample may be carry-over from other donors' samples. Sequenced input: PBMCs. The CDR3 protein is CASSYGSGVAQPQHF. For the CDR3, the DNA is TGTGCCAGCAGTTACGGCTCAGGGGTGGCTCAGCCCCAGCATTTT.